These 11 T cell receptor beta chains were all obtained from the same sample, sequenced in a study of blood T cell repertoires in COVID-19. Assay: immunoSEQ multiplex PCR; the TCRdb copy retains only in-frame clones and omits some. Of around 61,000 clones in the sample, 75% to 90% are singletons; the top ten hold around two fifths. Sequenced input: peripheral blood. Receptors originate from a woman aged 55-70 years with COVID-19, enrolled during active disease.

The V gene is TRBV29-1, the J gene TRBJ1-2, with TRBD1 matching over 10 bases. The V segment lost 1 base and the J segment 4 bases; nucleotides outside the gene matches: 6. Germline V CDR1 and CDR2: SQVTM, ANQGSEA. The CDR3 consists of 15 residues. The CDR3 DNA follows: TGCAGCGTTGAAGCCGGGACAGGGGTCGGCTATGGCTACACCTTC. Translation: CSVEAGTGVGYGYTF.

V gene TRBV7-9 combines with J gene TRBJ1-1; 8 bases are shared with TRBD1. Germline V gene data show CDR1 as SEHNR and CDR2 as FQNEAQ (reference sequence). V shed 4 bases and J 11 bases; nucleotides not matched to a gene: 12. The CDR3 contains 14 residues. The CDR3 spells CASSSPHLDRAAFF. CDR3 sequence (DNA): TGTGCCAGCAGCTCCCCACACTTGGACAGGGCCGCTTTCTTT.

The rearrangement joins TRBV30 to TRBJ2-7, with a weak D call TRBD1 (5 bases). The CDR3 loop spans 14 amino acids. Trimming stripped 0 bases from V and 5 bases from J, with 14 bases between. CDR1 is GTSNPN, CDR2 SVGIG, per germline (reference sequence). The CDR3 DNA sequence: TGTGCCTGGAGTGTACTTTCAGGGTCGGACGAGCAGTACTTC. Translated, it gives CAWSVLSGSDEQYF.

The chain couples TRBV4-3 to TRBJ2-1; 9 bases line up with TRBD2. The CDR3 runs 14 residues. With V trimmed by 1 base and J by 9 bases, 4 bases remained unmatched. The germline gives CDR1 LGHNA, CDR2 YSLEER. CDR3 DNA sequence: TGCGCCAGCAGCCAAGGGCGGGGGGGAAGTGAGCAGTTCTTC. Residues: CASSQGRGGSEQFF.

This chain connects TRBV5-6 to TRBJ2-7; 8 bases are shared with TRBD2. The CDR3 extends over 14 amino acids. After removal of 2 bases from V and 2 bases from J, the junction contained 3 bases not matched to a gene. Germline V CDR1 and CDR2: SGHDT, YYEEEE. The chain's CDR3 is CASSFGGATYEQYF. In nucleotides, the CDR3 is TGTGCCAGCAGCTTCGGGGGGGCCACCTACGAGCAGTACTTC.

V and J are TRBV18 and TRBJ1-1; weak D call: TRBD1 (5 bases). From germline, CDR1 is KGHSH and CDR2 LQKENI. CDR3 length: 17 amino acids. Trimming pared 2 bases from V and 0 bases from J, leaving 16 bases between. CDR3 sequence: CASSPWGGSFMNTEAFF. The CDR3 coding sequence is TGTGCCAGCTCACCATGGGGGGGTTCCTTCATGAACACTGAAGCTTTCTTT.

The rearrangement uses TRBV5-1 and TRBJ2-7; 8 nucleotides align to TRBD1. Germline CDR1 SGHRS, CDR2 YFSETQ. The CDR3 covers 14 residues. Trimming removed 5 bases from V and 11 bases from J; junction bases left unmatched: 15. CDR3 DNA: TGCGCCAGCAGTTCGGGTGGACAGGGAGAACGAAAGTACTTC. This encodes CASSSGGQGERKYF.

This chain joins TRBV19 and TRBJ1-2; the D is unclear. The CDR3 consists of 13 residues. Germline lookup yields CDR1 LNHDA and CDR2 SQIVND (reference sequence). V lost 6 bases, J lost 2 bases, and 10 bases lay in between. The CDR3 coding sequence is TGTGCCAGTAGACAGTACAGAAACTATGGCTACACCTTC. It translates to CASRQYRNYGYTF.

The chain joins TRBV29-1 to TRBJ2-1; TRBD1 matches 9 bases. The V and J ends lost 6 bases and 10 bases, in that order; junction bases with no gene match: 10. Germline CDR1 and CDR2: SQVTM and ANQGSEA. The CDR3 runs 13 residues. CDR3 protein: CSVAGTGFMEQFF. The CDR3 nucleotides read TGCAGCGTCGCCGGGACAGGGTTTATGGAGCAGTTCTTC.

The chain is built from TRBV13 and TRBJ1-3; D is unclear. V lost 4 bases and J 4 bases, leaving 11 bases between the germline ends. The CDR3 covers 14 residues. CDR1 is PRHDT and CDR2 is FYEKMQ in the germline V gene (reference sequence). CDR3 DNA: TGTGCCAGCAGCTCAGAGGAGAAGGGAAACACCATATATTTT. This gives the protein CASSSEEKGNTIYF.

This rearrangement joins TRBV10-3 to TRBJ2-2; 7 positions agree with TRBD1. The CDR3 runs to 15 residues. V gave up 11 bases and J gave up 1 base; unmatched junction bases: 10. Germline V gives CDR1 ENHRY, CDR2 SYGVKD. For the CDR3, the DNA is TGTGCCGTGCATACCGGGACAGAGAACACCGGGGAGCTGTTTTTT. This sequence encodes CAVHTGTENTGELFF.